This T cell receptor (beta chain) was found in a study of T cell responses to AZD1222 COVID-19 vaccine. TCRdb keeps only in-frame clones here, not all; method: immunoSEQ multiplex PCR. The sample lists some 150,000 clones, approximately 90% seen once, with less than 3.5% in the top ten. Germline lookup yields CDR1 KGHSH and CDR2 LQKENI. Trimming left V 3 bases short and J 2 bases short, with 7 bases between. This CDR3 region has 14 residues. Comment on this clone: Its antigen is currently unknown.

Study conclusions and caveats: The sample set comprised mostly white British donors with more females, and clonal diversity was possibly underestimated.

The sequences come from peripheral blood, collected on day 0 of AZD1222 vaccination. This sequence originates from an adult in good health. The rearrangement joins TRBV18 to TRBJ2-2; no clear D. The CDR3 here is CASSPDQNTGELFF. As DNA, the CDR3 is TGTGCCAGCTCACCGGACCAAAACACCGGGGAGCTGTTTTTT.